This T cell receptor beta chain was sequenced in a study of CD8+CD57+ T cells in acquired aplastic anemia. Genomic DNA, the template, was used for profiling of the TCR beta VDJ and CDR3. From the reads, TCRdb called clonotypes with MiXCR, one entry per CDR3 protein. This sample yields some 190,000 distinct CDR3 sequences, of which about 47% are seen a single time; 2.5% to 3.5% belongs to the top ten. Material: sorted CD4+, CD8+, or CD8+CD57+ T cells (not recorded which) from PBMCs. This sequence was found in a human donor in good health.

CDR3 loop: CATSDRTGNVLDEQYF. The CDR3 DNA reads TGTGCCACCAGTGACCGGACAGGGAATGTTTTGGACGAGCAGTACTTC. The chain carries TRBV24-1 and TRBJ2-7; TRBD1 aligns across 8 bases. Unmatched junction bases numbered 12, after V lost 4 bases and J lost 5 bases. The CDR3 extends over 16 amino acids. Germline V gene lookup returns CDR1 KGHDR and CDR2 SFDVKD.